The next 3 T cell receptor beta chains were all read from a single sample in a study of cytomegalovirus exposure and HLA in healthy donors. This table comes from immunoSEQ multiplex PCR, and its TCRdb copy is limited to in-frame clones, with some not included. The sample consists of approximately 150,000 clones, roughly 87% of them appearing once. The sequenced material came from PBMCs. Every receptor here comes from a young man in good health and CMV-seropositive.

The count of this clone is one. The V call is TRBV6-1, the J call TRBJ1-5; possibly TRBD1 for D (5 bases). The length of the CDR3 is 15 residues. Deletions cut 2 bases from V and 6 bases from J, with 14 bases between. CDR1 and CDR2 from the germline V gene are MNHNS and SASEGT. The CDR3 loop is CASSEYVRGGQPQHF. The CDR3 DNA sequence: TGTGCCAGCAGTGAATATGTCCGGGGGGGTCAGCCCCAGCATTTT.

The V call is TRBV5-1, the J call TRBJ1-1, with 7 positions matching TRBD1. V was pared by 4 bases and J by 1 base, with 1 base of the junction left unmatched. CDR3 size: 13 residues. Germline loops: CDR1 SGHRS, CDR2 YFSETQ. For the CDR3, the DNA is TGCGCCAGCAGCCGACAGGGGAACACTGAAGCTTTCTTT. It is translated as CASSRQGNTEAFF.

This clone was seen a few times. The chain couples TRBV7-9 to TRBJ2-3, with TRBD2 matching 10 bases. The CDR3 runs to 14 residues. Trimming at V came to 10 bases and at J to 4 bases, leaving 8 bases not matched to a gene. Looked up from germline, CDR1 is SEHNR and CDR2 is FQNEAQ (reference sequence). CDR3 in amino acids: CAISRGTSADTQYF. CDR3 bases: TGTGCCATATCAAGAGGGACTAGCGCAGATACGCAGTATTTT.